The rows below give T cell receptor beta chains drawn from one sample of a study of metastatic and nonmetastatic thyroid tumors. TCRdb reanalyzed the PCR reads with MiXCR. This sample has roughly 65,000 clones, with 11% to 15% found just once. The sequenced sample consisted of blood. Receptors were obtained from a male donor with papillary thyroid cancer or a benign thyroid nodule (not recorded which). Some clones in this sample may be carry-over from other donors' samples. The CDR3 runs from the conserved cysteine through the conserved F or W. D genes are given only for firm matches. A clone size is listed for some rows: how often the clone was seen (once, few, many), or a class if it is expanded.

16	-	TRBV5-1	-	TRBJ2-1	CASTLEPGRWAYEQFF	TGCGCCAGCACCCTCGAACCTGGACGGTGGGCCTATGAGCAGTTCTTC
18	TRBD2	TRBV11-3	many	TRBJ2-7	CASSPGLAGGLSRYEQYF	TGTGCCAGCAGCCCGGGACTAGCGGGAGGGCTTTCCCGGTACGAGCAGTACTTC
13	-	TRBV29-1	-	TRBJ2-3	CSSAIINADTQYF	TGCAGCTCGGCGATTATCAACGCAGATACGCAGTATTTT
10	-	TRBV2	few	TRBJ2-7	CASRAYEQYF	TGTGCCAGCAGAGCCTACGAGCAGTACTTC
13	-	TRBV18	many	TRBJ2-7	CASSPTETYEQYF	TGTGCCAGCTCGCCGACAGAGACCTACGAGCAGTACTTC
16	-	TRBV6-1	few	TRBJ2-5	CASSLGLRGGEETQYF	TGTGCCAGCAGTCTGGGCCTTAGGGGTGGGGAAGAGACCCAGTACTTC
15	-	TRBV20-1	many	TRBJ2-1	CSARVHGGPYNEQFF	TGTAGTGCTAGAGTTCACGGGGGTCCCTACAATGAGCAGTTCTTC
16	-	TRBV11-1	many	TRBJ2-7	CASSPSLQGGDDEQYF	TGTGCCAGCAGCCCCTCCCTACAGGGCGGCGACGACGAGCAGTACTTC
12	-	TRBV6-2/TRBV6-3	few	TRBJ2-5	CASSYPRDTQYF	TGTGCCAGCAGTTACCCCCGTGATACCCAGTACTTC
12	-	TRBV5-5	many	TRBJ1-2	CASSSRSSGYTF	TGTGCCAGCAGCTCCAGGTCGTCGGGCTACACCTTC
12	-	TRBV5-1	-	TRBJ1-1	CASRAGDTEAFF	TGCGCCAGCAGGGCGGGAGACACCGAAGCTTTCTTT
13	-	TRBV5-4	many	TRBJ1-2	CASTWRGNYGYTF	TGTGCCAGCACCTGGAGGGGTAACTATGGCTACACCTTC
15	-	TRBV12-3/TRBV12-4	-	TRBJ1-6	CASSSVYQGGSPLHF	TGTGCCAGCAGTTCTGTGTACCAGGGTGGTTCACCACTCCACTTT
16	TRBD2	TRBV11-2	-	TRBJ2-2	CASNLVSSGNTGELFF	TGTGCCAGCAACTTAGTTTCGAGCGGGAATACCGGGGAGCTGTTTTTC
16	-	TRBV11-2	-	TRBJ1-5	CAGSPAVGAWNQPQHF	TGTGCCGGCAGCCCGGCGGTGGGGGCATGGAATCAGCCCCAGCATTTT
13	-	TRBV10-1	many	TRBJ1-6	CVPPGVGNSPLHF	TGCGTTCCCCCCGGGGTGGGCAATTCGCCCCTCCACTTT
15	TRBD1	TRBV3-1	many	TRBJ1-4	CASSHGTGGWEKLFF	TGTGCCAGCAGCCACGGGACAGGGGGGTGGGAAAAACTGTTTTTT
11	-	TRBV6-1	few	TRBJ2-7	CASSRGFEQYF	TGTGCCAGCAGTAGGGGCTTCGAGCAGTACTTC
16	TRBD2	TRBV7-8	-	TRBJ2-7	CASSLRLAGLADEQYF	TGTGCCAGCAGCTTAAGGCTAGCGGGATTAGCTGACGAGCAGTACTTC
16	-	TRBV6-1	many	TRBJ1-3	CASSREGRVSGNTIYF	TGTGCCAGCAGTCGCGAGGGCAGGGTATCTGGAAACACCATATATTTT
16	-	TRBV6-2/TRBV6-3	many	TRBJ2-1	CASSGLRSGSYNEQFF	TGTGCCAGCAGTGGCTTGCGGTCGGGCTCCTACAATGAGCAGTTCTTC
17	TRBD1	TRBV4-1	many	TRBJ1-4	CASSLRGTGGSNEKLFF	TGCGCCAGCAGCCTTCGAGGGACAGGAGGAAGTAATGAAAAACTGTTTTTT
15	-	TRBV6-5	many	TRBJ2-7	CASSYGRGRTYEQYF	TGTGCCAGCAGTTATGGGAGGGGGCGCACCTACGAGCAGTACTTC
13	-	TRBV3-1	many	TRBJ2-1	CASSQPEGNEQFF	TGTGCCAGCAGCCAGCCAGAAGGAAATGAGCAGTTCTTC
12	TRBD1	TRBV6-5	few	TRBJ2-1	CASINPGQTQFF	TGTGCCAGCATTAACCCGGGACAGACGCAGTTCTTC
18	-	TRBV19	many	TRBJ1-1	CASSIDPGTVPLNTEAFF	TGTGCCAGTAGTATAGACCCCGGGACCGTACCCCTGAACACTGAAGCTTTCTTT
14	-	TRBV11-3	many	TRBJ1-1	CASSFDQTITEAFF	TGTGCCAGCAGCTTCGACCAAACGATTACTGAAGCTTTCTTT
15	TRBD2	TRBV25-1	many	TRBJ2-5	CASSETAGGWETQYF	TGTGCCAGCAGTGAAACAGCGGGAGGGTGGGAGACCCAGTACTTC
15	-	TRBV3-1	many	TRBJ1-2	CASSQRWGDNYGYTF	TGTGCCAGCAGCCAACGGTGGGGGGACAACTATGGCTACACCTTC
18	-	TRBV6-5	many	TRBJ2-1	CASSKKVGGDSSYNEQFF	TGTGCCAGCTCAAAGAAGGTGGGGGGCGATAGCTCCTACAATGAGCAGTTCTTC
16	TRBD2	TRBV11-2	many	TRBJ2-2	CASSSTSGVNTGELFF	TGTGCCAGCAGCTCGACTAGCGGGGTTAACACCGGGGAGCTGTTTTTT
13	-	TRBV28	many	TRBJ2-2	CASRSGGPGELFF	TGTGCCAGCAGAAGTGGGGGACCCGGGGAGCTGTTTTTT
14	-	TRBV6-2/TRBV6-3	medium-sized	TRBJ1-6	CASSYSKEGSPLHF	TGTGCCAGCAGTTACTCGAAAGAAGGGTCACCCCTCCACTTT
17	TRBD1	TRBV5-1	many	TRBJ2-5	CASSFLPGQGRRETQYF	TGCGCCAGCAGCTTCTTACCGGGACAGGGTCGGAGGGAGACCCAGTACTTC
14	TRBD1	TRBV5-1	many	TRBJ2-1	CASSTGTALNEQFF	TGCGCCAGCAGCACAGGGACAGCTCTCAATGAGCAGTTCTTC
13	-	TRBV28	-	TRBJ2-2	CASLKRGTGELFF	TGTGCCAGCCTAAAAAGGGGCACCGGGGAGCTGTTTTTT
16	-	TRBV12-3/TRBV12-4	many	TRBJ1-5	CASSLVGGISNQPQHF	TGTGCCAGCAGTTTAGTGGGCGGGATCAGCAATCAGCCCCAGCATTTT
13	-	TRBV2	few	TRBJ2-7	CASKRGGSYEQYF	TGTGCCAGCAAGAGGGGCGGCTCCTACGAGCAGTACTTC
13	TRBD2	TRBV29-1	few	TRBJ2-7	CSALLAGVYEQYF	TGCAGCGCCCTCCTAGCGGGAGTCTACGAGCAGTACTTC
13	-	TRBV24-1	many	TRBJ2-1	CATSAIPLATQFF	TGTGCCACCAGTGCCATCCCCTTGGCTACGCAGTTCTTC
16	TRBD1	TRBV12-3/TRBV12-4	many	TRBJ2-3	CASTTRTGGVTDTQYF	TGTGCCAGCACGACAAGGACAGGGGGGGTAACAGATACGCAGTATTTT
14	TRBD1	TRBV28	few	TRBJ1-2	CASSLSWTGYGCTF	TGTGCCAGCAGTCTATCCTGGACAGGGTACGGCTGCACCTTC
15	TRBD2	TRBV9	many	TRBJ2-1	CASRDRLAGSNEQFF	TGTGCCAGCAGGGACAGACTAGCGGGATCCAATGAGCAGTTCTTC
14	-	TRBV30	many	TRBJ1-5	CAWSVLAGSQPQHF	TGTGCCTGGAGTGTACTCGCAGGTAGTCAGCCCCAGCATTTT
15	-	TRBV6-2/TRBV6-3	many	TRBJ2-1	CASSYSGSSYNEQFF	TGTGCCAGCAGTTACTCTGGGAGCTCCTACAATGAGCAGTTCTTC
15	TRBD2	TRBV7-9	many	TRBJ2-1	CASSLSPSGSFEQFF	TGTGCCAGCAGCTTAAGTCCTAGCGGGAGTTTTGAGCAGTTCTTC
12	-	TRBV18	many	TRBJ2-1	CASSSYGNEQFF	TGTGCCAGCTCATCCTACGGAAATGAGCAGTTCTTC
19	TRBD2	TRBV7-9	many	TRBJ2-2	CASSLVHYSGRGNTGELFF	TGTGCCAGCAGCTTAGTCCACTATTCAGGGAGGGGGAACACCGGGGAGCTGTTTTTT
13	-	TRBV6-2/TRBV6-3	-	TRBJ1-1	CASSQRENTEAFF	TGTGCCAGCAGTCAAAGGGAGAACACTGAAGCTTTCTTT
14	TRBD1	TRBV20-1	many	TRBJ2-3	CSATDRDVADTQYF	TGCAGTGCTACTGACAGGGATGTCGCAGATACGCAGTATTTT
13	TRBD1	TRBV3-1	many	TRBJ1-1	CASSQPGQEEAFF	TGTGCCAGCAGCCAGCCCGGACAGGAGGAAGCTTTCTTT
16	TRBD2	TRBV11-2	-	TRBJ2-5	CVSSPLSGTSVQTQYF	TGTGTCAGCAGCCCCCTCTCCGGGACTAGCGTACAGACCCAGTACTTC
11	-	TRBV5-5	many	TRBJ2-5	CASSLGGTQYF	TGTGCCAGCAGCTTAGGGGGGACCCAGTACTTC
17	-	TRBV7-2	many	TRBJ2-1	CASSDRGGTSVGDEQFF	TGTGCCAGCAGCGATAGGGGGGGCACTAGCGTAGGGGATGAGCAGTTCTTC
16	-	TRBV6-1	many	TRBJ2-7	CASSVSGRLFSYEQYF	TGTGCCAGCAGTGTATCGGGACGGCTGTTCTCCTACGAGCAGTACTTC
13	TRBD1	TRBV5-1	-	TRBJ1-2	CASSLGQGRGYTF	TGCGCCAGCAGCTTGGGACAGGGAAGAGGCTACACCTTC
14	-	TRBV3-1	-	TRBJ2-7	CASSRTCTSYEQYF	TGTGCCAGCAGTCGGACTTGTACTTCCTACGAGCAGTACTTC